This T cell receptor beta chain derives from a study of shared clonotypes between healthy human individuals. General study points: A reduction in generation probabilities was seen for non-shared clonotypes relative to those shared by all four donors. For naive CD4 cells, approximately 4.8% of clonotypes were shared across a few donors. The expectation was that sequencing depth would affect clonotype sharing among donors. On the whole, naive subsets had larger estimated richness than memory subsets had.

Positive CCR7 selection of CD45RO-negative cells yielded the naive CD8 cells, and terminally differentiated effector memory CD45RA+ cells were excluded. Note on this clone: The antigen remains undetermined.

This CDR3 has 15 amino acids. V lost 3 bases and J 1 base, leaving 12 bases between the germline ends. CDR1 and CDR2 (germline): MGHRA, YSYEKL. Here immunoSEQ multiplex PCR was the method, and the copy in TCRdb shows in-frame clones only, minus some. The table has fewer than 700,000 clones, 85% to 95% seen once; the top ten hold around 0.11%. The chain is built from TRBV4-1 and TRBJ1-2; no clear D gene. The sequence derives from a woman aged 30 to 39 in good health. Sequenced: naive CD8+ T cells sorted from blood. In nucleotides, the CDR3 is TGCGCCAGCAGCCAGGACCCAATTGTTAACTATGGCTACACCTTC. Translated: CASSQDPIVNYGYTF.